The rows below give T cell receptor beta chains drawn from one sample of a study of regulatory T cells in long-lasting Graves disease. MiXCR was run by TCRdb on the multiplex PCR reads, yielding one entry per CDR3 protein. Of more than 400,000 distinct CDR3 sequences in the sample, 15% to 20% were seen once. The same specimen was also included in a second study, on T cells in Graves' hyperthyroidism and ophthalmopathy.

The sequences come from peripheral blood mononuclear cells (PBMCs), collected at new diagnosis, from a patient treated with antithyroid drugs. These receptor sequences come from a man aged 40-49 years with Graves disease. The CDR3 runs from the conserved cysteine through the conserved F or W. D genes are given only for firm matches. Where a row states a size, it is once, few, many or the class of an expanded clone; other rows omit it.

cdr3_aa: CASRRTSGSGDTQYF; cdr3_nt: TGTGCCAGCAGACGGACTAGCGGAAGTGGAGATACGCAGTATTTT; d_call: TRBD2; j_call: TRBJ2-3; v_call: TRBV2; clone_size: many
cdr3_aa: CASRAGHNTDTQYF; cdr3_nt: TGTGCCAGCAGGGCGGGACACAACACAGATACGCAGTATTTT; d_call: -; j_call: TRBJ2-3; v_call: TRBV28; clone_size: many
cdr3_aa: CASRNVRGLAGGNEQYF; cdr3_nt: TGTGCCAGCAGAAACGTTCGGGGACTAGCGGGTGGGAACGAGCAGTACTTC; d_call: TRBD2; j_call: TRBJ2-7; v_call: TRBV2; clone_size: many
cdr3_aa: CASSLYTNTEAFF; cdr3_nt: TGTGCCAGCAGTTTATACACGAACACTGAAGCTTTCTTT; d_call: -; j_call: TRBJ1-1; v_call: TRBV6-5; clone_size: -
cdr3_aa: CSAPSGRAQQYF; cdr3_nt: TGCAGTGCTCCCAGCGGGAGGGCCCAGCAGTACTTC; d_call: TRBD2; j_call: TRBJ2-7; v_call: TRBV20-1; clone_size: many
cdr3_aa: CASSLDLQGAGETQYF; cdr3_nt: TGTGCCAGCAGCTTAGATCTACAGGGGGCCGGGGAGACCCAGTACTTC; d_call: TRBD1; j_call: TRBJ2-5; v_call: TRBV11-2; clone_size: many
cdr3_aa: CASSIRLGSYEQYF; cdr3_nt: TGTGCCAGCAGTATCAGACTAGGCTCCTACGAGCAGTACTTC; d_call: -; j_call: TRBJ2-7; v_call: TRBV6-1; clone_size: -
cdr3_aa: CSAREEKGLAVDNEQFF; cdr3_nt: TGCAGTGCTAGAGAAGAAAAGGGACTAGCGGTCGACAATGAGCAGTTCTTC; d_call: TRBD2; j_call: TRBJ2-1; v_call: TRBV20-1; clone_size: many
cdr3_aa: CASWRDNTEAFF; cdr3_nt: TGTGCCAGCTGGAGGGACAACACTGAAGCTTTCTTT; d_call: -; j_call: TRBJ1-1; v_call: TRBV6-2/TRBV6-3; clone_size: -
cdr3_aa: CASSSPGLPYEQYF; cdr3_nt: TGTGCCAGCAGTTCGCCGGGCCTTCCCTACGAGCAGTACTTC; d_call: -; j_call: TRBJ2-7; v_call: TRBV5-1; clone_size: many
cdr3_aa: CASSTRPSGFWDEQFF; cdr3_nt: TGTGCCAGTAGTACCCGCCCTAGCGGGTTCTGGGATGAGCAGTTCTTC; d_call: TRBD2; j_call: TRBJ2-1; v_call: TRBV19; clone_size: -
cdr3_aa: CSGGQLYEQYF; cdr3_nt: TGCAGCGGAGGACAGCTCTACGAGCAGTACTTC; d_call: -; j_call: TRBJ2-7; v_call: TRBV29-1; clone_size: -
cdr3_aa: CASSYLGQSSYEQYF; cdr3_nt: TGTGCCAGCAGTTACCTCGGACAGTCCTCCTACGAGCAGTACTTC; d_call: -; j_call: TRBJ2-7; v_call: TRBV6-5; clone_size: few
cdr3_aa: CASSLTGRQGYTF; cdr3_nt: TGTGCCAGCAGTTTGACAGGGCGGCAAGGCTACACCTTC; d_call: TRBD1; j_call: TRBJ1-2; v_call: TRBV12-3/TRBV12-4; clone_size: -
cdr3_aa: CSAIPGPSYNEQFF; cdr3_nt: TGCAGTGCTATACCGGGACCGTCCTACAATGAGCAGTTCTTC; d_call: -; j_call: TRBJ2-1; v_call: TRBV20-1; clone_size: -
cdr3_aa: CSATTGAGNTIYF; cdr3_nt: TGCAGTGCTACGACAGGGGCTGGAAACACCATATATTTT; d_call: TRBD1; j_call: TRBJ1-3; v_call: TRBV20-1; clone_size: -
cdr3_aa: CSVGREITGELFF; cdr3_nt: TGCAGCGTTGGACGGGAGATTACCGGGGAGCTGTTTTTT; d_call: -; j_call: TRBJ2-2; v_call: TRBV29-1; clone_size: few
cdr3_aa: CASSLFRTDTYEQYF; cdr3_nt: TGTGCCAGCAGTTTATTTAGGACAGACACCTACGAGCAGTACTTC; d_call: -; j_call: TRBJ2-7; v_call: TRBV12-3/TRBV12-4; clone_size: many
cdr3_aa: CASSSLSGRKNTQYF; cdr3_nt: TGTGCCAGCAGCTCCCTTAGCGGGAGGAAGAATACGCAGTATTTT; d_call: TRBD2; j_call: TRBJ2-3; v_call: TRBV7-9; clone_size: few
cdr3_aa: CASTGAADTQYF; cdr3_nt: TGTGCCAGCACGGGGGCGGCAGATACGCAGTATTTT; d_call: -; j_call: TRBJ2-3; v_call: TRBV28; clone_size: many
cdr3_aa: CSVEGGTGTYNEQFF; cdr3_nt: TGCAGCGTTGAAGGGGGAACAGGGACCTACAATGAGCAGTTCTTC; d_call: -; j_call: TRBJ2-1; v_call: TRBV29-1; clone_size: many
cdr3_aa: CATSRAGGQGNTIYF; cdr3_nt: TGTGCCACCAGCAGGGCGGGAGGACAAGGAAACACCATATATTTT; d_call: -; j_call: TRBJ1-3; v_call: TRBV15; clone_size: -
cdr3_aa: CASTRDRDSYEQYF; cdr3_nt: TGTGCCAGCACTAGGGACAGGGACTCATACGAGCAGTACTTC; d_call: TRBD1; j_call: TRBJ2-7; v_call: TRBV6-1; clone_size: -
cdr3_aa: CASSPLGDQQPQHF; cdr3_nt: TGTGCCAGCAGTCCCCTGGGGGACCAACAGCCCCAGCATTTT; d_call: -; j_call: TRBJ1-5; v_call: TRBV2; clone_size: -
cdr3_aa: CSARPRDLGNNEQFF; cdr3_nt: TGCAGTGCTAGACCCCGGGACTTAGGGAACAATGAGCAGTTCTTC; d_call: -; j_call: TRBJ2-1; v_call: TRBV20-1; clone_size: many
cdr3_aa: CASSPPGFQGYNEQFF; cdr3_nt: TGTGCCAGCTCACCACCGGGTTTCCAGGGATACAATGAGCAGTTCTTC; d_call: -; j_call: TRBJ2-1; v_call: TRBV18; clone_size: few
cdr3_aa: CASSADRDNEQYF; cdr3_nt: TGTGCCAGCAGCGCCGACAGGGACAATGAGCAGTACTTC; d_call: TRBD1; j_call: TRBJ2-7; v_call: TRBV7-3; clone_size: -
cdr3_aa: CASSYSDRSSYNEQFF; cdr3_nt: TGTGCCAGCAGCTATAGTGACAGGAGCTCCTACAATGAGCAGTTCTTC; d_call: -; j_call: TRBJ2-1; v_call: TRBV9; clone_size: many
cdr3_aa: CASSPTGGLYEQYF; cdr3_nt: TGTGCCAGCAGTCCGACAGGGGGCTTGTACGAGCAGTACTTC; d_call: TRBD1; j_call: TRBJ2-7; v_call: TRBV12-3/TRBV12-4; clone_size: -
cdr3_aa: CASRNRGAGPYEQYF; cdr3_nt: TGTGCCAGCAGAAACAGGGGGGCAGGACCCTACGAGCAGTACTTC; d_call: TRBD1; j_call: TRBJ2-7; v_call: TRBV11-2; clone_size: few
cdr3_aa: CASRFGAGAYEQYF; cdr3_nt: TGCGCCAGCAGGTTTGGGGCCGGGGCCTACGAGCAGTACTTC; d_call: -; j_call: TRBJ2-7; v_call: TRBV5-1; clone_size: many
cdr3_aa: CASSRDLAGSFDEQFF; cdr3_nt: TGTGCCAGCAGTCGTGACCTAGCGGGAAGTTTCGATGAGCAGTTCTTC; d_call: TRBD2; j_call: TRBJ2-1; v_call: TRBV6-1; clone_size: many
cdr3_aa: CASSSGGTSGNQETQYF; cdr3_nt: TGTGCCAGCAGCTCGGGGGGGACTAGCGGGAACCAAGAGACCCAGTACTTC; d_call: TRBD2; j_call: TRBJ2-5; v_call: TRBV11-2; clone_size: -
cdr3_aa: CASSYTGTEQYF; cdr3_nt: TGTGCCAGCAGCTACACAGGAACCGAGCAGTACTTC; d_call: -; j_call: TRBJ2-7; v_call: TRBV12-3/TRBV12-4; clone_size: many
cdr3_aa: CASRGSLSYNEQFF; cdr3_nt: TGTGCCAGCAGGGGGTCTCTCTCCTACAATGAGCAGTTCTTC; d_call: -; j_call: TRBJ2-1; v_call: TRBV2; clone_size: many
cdr3_aa: CASAPLDTSYEQYF; cdr3_nt: TGTGCCAGCGCACCCCTAGACACTTCCTACGAGCAGTACTTC; d_call: -; j_call: TRBJ2-7; v_call: TRBV14; clone_size: many
cdr3_aa: CASSPLSDTQYF; cdr3_nt: TGTGCCAGCTCCCCCTTGTCGGATACGCAGTATTTT; d_call: -; j_call: TRBJ2-3; v_call: TRBV18; clone_size: many
cdr3_aa: CASSLTYDRMSEQYF; cdr3_nt: TGTGCCAGCAGCCTAACATACGACAGGATGAGCGAGCAGTACTTC; d_call: -; j_call: TRBJ2-7; v_call: TRBV7-2; clone_size: few
cdr3_aa: CASSLGAGGLGNEQFF; cdr3_nt: TGTGCCAGCAGCTTAGGTGCGGGGGGCCTGGGCAATGAGCAGTTCTTC; d_call: TRBD2; j_call: TRBJ2-1; v_call: TRBV7-9; clone_size: few
cdr3_aa: CASSYSFGRAYNEQFF; cdr3_nt: TGTGCCAGCAGTTACTCGTTCGGGAGGGCCTACAATGAGCAGTTCTTC; d_call: TRBD2; j_call: TRBJ2-1; v_call: TRBV6-5; clone_size: many
cdr3_aa: CASSQDPSYKLAGEVQFF; cdr3_nt: TGTGCCAGCAGCCAAGATCCGAGTTACAAGCTAGCGGGAGAGGTTCAGTTCTTC; d_call: TRBD2; j_call: TRBJ2-1; v_call: TRBV4-2; clone_size: few
cdr3_aa: CASSPNGVRQFF; cdr3_nt: TGTGCTAGCAGCCCCAACGGAGTAAGGCAGTTCTTC; d_call: -; j_call: TRBJ2-1; v_call: TRBV7-7; clone_size: many
cdr3_aa: CSARESGRRNEQFF; cdr3_nt: TGCAGTGCTAGAGAAAGCGGGAGGCGCAATGAGCAGTTCTTC; d_call: TRBD2; j_call: TRBJ2-1; v_call: TRBV20-1; clone_size: -
cdr3_aa: CASSYSSSGRVSYNEQFF; cdr3_nt: TGTGCCAGCAGTTACTCCTCGAGCGGGAGGGTCTCCTACAATGAGCAGTTCTTC; d_call: TRBD2; j_call: TRBJ2-1; v_call: TRBV6-5; clone_size: few
cdr3_aa: CAWSPILSGLRSTGELFF; cdr3_nt: TGTGCCTGGAGTCCGATCCTATCAGGGCTGCGGAGCACCGGGGAGCTGTTTTTT; d_call: -; j_call: TRBJ2-2; v_call: TRBV30; clone_size: -
cdr3_aa: CASSSGLEKAFF; cdr3_nt: TGTGCCAGCAGTTCCGGGCTTGAAAAAGCTTTCTTT; d_call: -; j_call: TRBJ1-1; v_call: TRBV27; clone_size: few
cdr3_aa: CASSSRTVRQGELFF; cdr3_nt: TGTGCCAGCAGCTCTCGGACAGTAAGGCAGGGGGAGCTGTTTTTT; d_call: -; j_call: TRBJ2-2; v_call: TRBV11-1; clone_size: many
cdr3_aa: CARGASGRAIEQFF; cdr3_nt: TGTGCCAGGGGGGCTAGCGGGAGGGCCATTGAGCAGTTCTTC; d_call: TRBD2; j_call: TRBJ2-1; v_call: TRBV2; clone_size: few
cdr3_aa: CASSSPGQGQETQYF; cdr3_nt: TGTGCCAGCAGCTCCCCGGGACAGGGGCAAGAGACCCAGTACTTC; d_call: TRBD1; j_call: TRBJ2-5; v_call: TRBV7-9; clone_size: many